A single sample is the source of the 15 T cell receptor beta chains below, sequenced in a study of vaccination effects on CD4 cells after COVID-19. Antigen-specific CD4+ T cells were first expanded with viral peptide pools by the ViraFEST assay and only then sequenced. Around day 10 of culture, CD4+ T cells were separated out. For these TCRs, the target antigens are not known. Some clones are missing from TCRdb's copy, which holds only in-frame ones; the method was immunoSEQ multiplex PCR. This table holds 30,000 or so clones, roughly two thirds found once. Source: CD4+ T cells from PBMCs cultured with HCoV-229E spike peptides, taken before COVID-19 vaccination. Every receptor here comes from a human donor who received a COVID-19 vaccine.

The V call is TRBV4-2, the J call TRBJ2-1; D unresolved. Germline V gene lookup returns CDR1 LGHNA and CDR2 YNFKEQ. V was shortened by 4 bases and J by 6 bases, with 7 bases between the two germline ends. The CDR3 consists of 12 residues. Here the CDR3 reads CASSRDSNEQFF. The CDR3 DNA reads TGTGCCAGCAGCCGCGACTCCAATGAGCAGTTCTTC.

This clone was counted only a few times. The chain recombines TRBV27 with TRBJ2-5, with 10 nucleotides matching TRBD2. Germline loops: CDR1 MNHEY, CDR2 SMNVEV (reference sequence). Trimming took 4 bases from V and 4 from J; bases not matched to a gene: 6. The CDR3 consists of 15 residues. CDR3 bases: TGTGCCAGCAGTTCAGAACTAGCGGGACGAGAGACCCAGTACTTC. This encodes CASSSELAGRETQYF.

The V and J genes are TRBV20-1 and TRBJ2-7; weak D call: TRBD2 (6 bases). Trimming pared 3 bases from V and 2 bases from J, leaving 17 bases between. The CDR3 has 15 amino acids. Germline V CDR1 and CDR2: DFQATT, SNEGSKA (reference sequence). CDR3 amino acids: CSASIWRDATYEQYF. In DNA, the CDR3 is TGCAGTGCTAGTATTTGGCGGGACGCTACCTACGAGCAGTACTTC.

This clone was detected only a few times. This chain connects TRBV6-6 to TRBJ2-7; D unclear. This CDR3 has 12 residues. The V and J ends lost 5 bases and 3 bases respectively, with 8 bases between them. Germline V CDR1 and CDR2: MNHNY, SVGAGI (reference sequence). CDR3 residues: CASSQSYYEQYF. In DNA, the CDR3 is TGTGCCAGCAGTCAATCATACTACGAGCAGTACTTC.

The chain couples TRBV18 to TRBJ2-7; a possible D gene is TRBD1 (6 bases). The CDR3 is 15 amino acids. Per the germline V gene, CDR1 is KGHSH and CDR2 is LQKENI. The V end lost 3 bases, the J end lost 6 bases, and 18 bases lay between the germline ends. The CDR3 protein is CASSPLEGETSEQYF. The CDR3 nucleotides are TGTGCCAGCTCACCCCTAGAGGGGGAGACAAGCGAGCAGTACTTC.

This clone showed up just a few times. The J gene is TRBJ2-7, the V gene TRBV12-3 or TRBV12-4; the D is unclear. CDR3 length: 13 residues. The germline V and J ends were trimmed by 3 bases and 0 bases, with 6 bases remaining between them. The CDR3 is CASSFSSSYEQYF. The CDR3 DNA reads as TGTGCCAGCAGTTTTAGCAGCTCCTACGAGCAGTACTTC.

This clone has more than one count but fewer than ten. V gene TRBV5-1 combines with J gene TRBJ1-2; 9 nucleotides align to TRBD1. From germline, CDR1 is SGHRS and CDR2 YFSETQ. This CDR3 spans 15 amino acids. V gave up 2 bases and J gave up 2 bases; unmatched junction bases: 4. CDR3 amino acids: CASSLSTGGNYGYTF. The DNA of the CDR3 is TGCGCCAGCAGCTTATCGACAGGGGGGAACTATGGCTACACCTTC.

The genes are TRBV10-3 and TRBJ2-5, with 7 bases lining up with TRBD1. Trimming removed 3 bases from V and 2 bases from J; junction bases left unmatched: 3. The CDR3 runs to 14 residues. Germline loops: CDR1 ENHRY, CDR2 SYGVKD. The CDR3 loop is CAISERTGQETQYF. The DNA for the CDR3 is TGTGCCATCAGTGAACGGACAGGTCAAGAGACCCAGTACTTC.

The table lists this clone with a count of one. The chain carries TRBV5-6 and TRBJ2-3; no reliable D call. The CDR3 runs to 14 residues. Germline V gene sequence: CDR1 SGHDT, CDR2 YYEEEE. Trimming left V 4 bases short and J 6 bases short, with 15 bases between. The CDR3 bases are TGTGCCAGCAGCCCTAAACGGATCGGGGATACGCAGTATTTT. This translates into CASSPKRIGDTQYF. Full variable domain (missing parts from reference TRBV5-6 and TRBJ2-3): DAGVTQSPTHLIKTRGQQVTLRCSPKSGHDTVSWYQQALGQGPQFIFQYYEEEERQRGNFPDRFSGHQFPNYSSELNVNALLLGDSALYLCASSPKRIGDTQYFGPGTRLTVL.

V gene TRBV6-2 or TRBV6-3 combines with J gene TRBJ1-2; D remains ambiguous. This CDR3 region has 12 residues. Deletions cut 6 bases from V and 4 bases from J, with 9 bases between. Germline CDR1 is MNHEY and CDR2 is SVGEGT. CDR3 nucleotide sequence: TGTGCCAGCAGCCCCGACACCTATGGCTACACCTTC. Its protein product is CASSPDTYGYTF.

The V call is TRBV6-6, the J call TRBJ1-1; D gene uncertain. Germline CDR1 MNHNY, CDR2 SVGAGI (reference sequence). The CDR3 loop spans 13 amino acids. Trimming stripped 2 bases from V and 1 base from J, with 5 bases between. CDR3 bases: TGTGCCAGCAGTTACGGGCAGAACACTGAAGCTTTCTTT. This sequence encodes CASSYGQNTEAFF.

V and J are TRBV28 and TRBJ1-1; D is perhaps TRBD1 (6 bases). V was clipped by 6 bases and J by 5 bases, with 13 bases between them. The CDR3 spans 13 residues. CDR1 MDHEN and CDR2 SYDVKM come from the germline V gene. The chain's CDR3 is CASRSQGRTEAFF. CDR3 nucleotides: TGTGCCAGCAGATCACAGGGTCGGACTGAAGCTTTCTTT. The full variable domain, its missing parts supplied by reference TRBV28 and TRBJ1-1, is DVKVTQSSRYLVKRTGEKVFLECVQDMDHENMFWYRQDPGLGLRLIYFSYDVKMKEKGDIPEGYSVSREKKERFSLILESASTNQTSMYLCASRSQGRTEAFFGQGTRLTVV.

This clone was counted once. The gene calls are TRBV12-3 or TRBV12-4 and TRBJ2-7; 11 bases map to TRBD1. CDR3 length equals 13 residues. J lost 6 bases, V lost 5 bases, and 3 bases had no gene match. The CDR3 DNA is TGTGCCAGCAGTCCCGGGACAGGGGGCGAGCAGTACTTC. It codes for CASSPGTGGEQYF.

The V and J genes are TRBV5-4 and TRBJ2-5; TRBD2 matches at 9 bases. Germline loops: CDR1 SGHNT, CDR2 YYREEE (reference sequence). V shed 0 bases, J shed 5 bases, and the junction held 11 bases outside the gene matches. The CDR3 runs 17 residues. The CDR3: CASSLVSWASGEETQYF. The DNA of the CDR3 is TGTGCCAGCAGCTTGGTTTCGTGGGCTAGCGGGGAGGAGACCCAGTACTTC.

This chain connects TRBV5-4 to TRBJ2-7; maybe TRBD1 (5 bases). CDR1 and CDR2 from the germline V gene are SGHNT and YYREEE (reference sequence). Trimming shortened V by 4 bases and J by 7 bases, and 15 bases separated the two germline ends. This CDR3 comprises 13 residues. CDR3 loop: CASSLDSRREQYF. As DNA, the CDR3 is TGTGCCAGCAGCCTCGACAGTCGTCGAGAGCAGTACTTC.